The 27 T cell receptor beta chains below all came from one sample that was sequenced in a study of cytomegalovirus exposure and HLA in healthy donors. PCR amplification relied on 60 Vbeta primers (plus 13 Jbeta primers). Profiling relied on immunoSEQ multiplex PCR, and the TCRdb table lists in-frame clones only, not all of them. The sample contains 95,000 to 150,000 clones, around 66% of which appear only once. Sequencing was performed on PBMCs. These receptors were obtained from a woman aged 40-49 years in good health and CMV-seropositive.

The V call is TRBV7-3, the J call TRBJ1-1, with TRBD1 matching 7 bases. With 6 bases clipped from V and 5 bases from J, the junction kept 15 bases outside the gene matches. The CDR3 runs 16 residues. Germline assignment: CDR1 SGHTA and CDR2 FQGTGA. The CDR3 bases are TGTGCCAGCAGTTCGATGTCAGGGGGATCTGGGACTGAAGCTTTCTTT. Translation gives CASSSMSGGSGTEAFF.

This chain uses TRBV30 with TRBJ2-1, with 8 bases fitting TRBD2. The CDR3 extends over 15 amino acids. CDR1 is GTSNPN and CDR2 is SVGIG in the germline V gene (reference sequence). The V gene end was trimmed by 2 bases and the J gene end by 6 bases; junction bases not matched to a gene: 9. CDR3 nucleotides: TGTGCCTGGAGTCGCGGGACTAGTGCGGGCAATGAGCAGTTCTTC. Encoded protein: CAWSRGTSAGNEQFF.

The chain uses TRBV7-9 and TRBJ2-5; 8 nucleotides line up with TRBD1. Per the germline V gene, CDR1 is SEHNR and CDR2 is FQNEAQ (reference sequence). This CDR3 spans 14 amino acids. Trimming took 5 bases from V and 2 from J; bases not matched to a gene: 4. The CDR3 reads CASSRNRGQETQYF. Written as DNA, the CDR3 is TGTGCCAGCAGCCGAAACAGGGGGCAAGAGACCCAGTACTTC.

V is TRBV11-2 and J is TRBJ2-7; 8 positions match TRBD1. Germline loops: CDR1 SGHAT, CDR2 FQNNGV. Trimming took 0 bases from V and 8 from J; bases not matched to a gene: 6. The CDR3 has 14 residues. The CDR3 protein is CASSLEQGVPQQYF. The CDR3 DNA reads TGTGCCAGCAGCTTAGAACAGGGGGTCCCGCAGCAGTACTTC.

Only a few counts were recorded for this clone. Other DNA sequences of this sample code for an identical CDR3. V is TRBV11-2 and J is TRBJ2-3; 7 positions match TRBD2. With 0 bases clipped from V and 4 bases from J, the junction kept 4 bases outside the gene matches. The CDR3 loop spans 15 amino acids. Looked up from germline, CDR1 is SGHAT and CDR2 is FQNNGV. The CDR3 loop reads CASSLEGAGADTQYF. CDR3 bases: TGTGCCAGCAGCTTAGAAGGTGCGGGAGCAGATACGCAGTATTTT.

This clone was counted a few times. The V call is TRBV7-6, the J call TRBJ1-1; no reliable D call. The CDR3 is 14 amino acids. Germline V gives CDR1 SGHVS, CDR2 FNYEAQ. V shed 1 base and J shed 4 bases, with 10 bases lying between them. The CDR3 is CASSLGPLSTEAFF. The CDR3 bases are TGTGCCAGCAGCTTAGGGCCCTTAAGCACTGAAGCTTTCTTT.

The CDR3 nucleotides are TGTGCCTGGGATTTCCGGGGGGCTGGGGCGAACGAGCAGTACTTC. It codes for CAWDFRGAGANEQYF. The rearrangement joins TRBV30 to TRBJ2-5; D is perhaps TRBD2 (7 bases). The DNA end is a closer match to TRBJ2-7, so the J assignment may be wrong. The germline V gene has CDR1 GTSNPN and CDR2 SVGIG (reference sequence). CDR3 size: 15 residues.

This clone was counted only a few times. The chain joins TRBV18 to TRBJ1-2; possible D gene TRBD1, 6 bases. The CDR3 totals 12 residues. V was clipped by 5 bases and J by 6 bases, with 10 bases between them. CDR1 KGHSH and CDR2 LQKENI come from the germline V gene. The DNA for the CDR3 is TGTGCCAGCTCAGTCAACAGGGATGGCTACACCTTC. This sequence encodes CASSVNRDGYTF.

The chain uses TRBV11-1 and TRBJ2-7, with 12 positions matching TRBD1. The V and J ends lost 1 base and 6 bases, in that order; junction bases with no gene match: 10. Germline V lookup: CDR1 SGHAT, CDR2 FQDESV (reference sequence). The CDR3 covers 17 residues. The CDR3 spells CASSLGAGDRGRSEQYF. CDR3 bases: TGTGCCAGCAGCTTAGGGGCGGGGGACAGGGGGCGATCCGAGCAGTACTTC.

The chain couples TRBV5-1 to TRBJ1-6; 8 bases agree with TRBD1. This CDR3 is 17 amino acids long. CDR1 and CDR2 from the germline V gene are SGHRS and YFSETQ. Trimming removed 4 bases from V and 4 bases from J; junction bases left unmatched: 10. Here the CDR3 DNA reads TGCGCCAGCAGCAGTGGACAGGGCTTAGGGTATAATTCACCCCTCCACTTT. The encoded protein is CASSSGQGLGYNSPLHF.

This clone was seen only a few times. The chain uses TRBV4-2 and TRBJ1-6; 7 nucleotides line up with TRBD1. Per germline, CDR1 LGHNA and CDR2 YNFKEQ. This CDR3 has 14 amino acids. After removal of 5 bases from V and 7 bases from J, the junction contained 5 bases not matched to a gene. The DNA of the CDR3 is TGTGCCAGCAGCAGGACAGGCCTGAATTCACCCCTCCACTTT. Its translation: CASSRTGLNSPLHF.

The gene calls are TRBV28 and TRBJ2-7; maybe TRBD2 (6 bases). The CDR3 has 14 residues. Germline V gene data show CDR1 as MDHEN and CDR2 as SYDVKM. V was pared by 6 bases and J by 2 bases, with 14 bases between. The CDR3 region has the DNA TGTGCCAGCAGCCCCCGACTAGAGACCTACGAGCAGTACTTC. Translated: CASSPRLETYEQYF.

The V and J genes are TRBV11-3 and TRBJ2-2; 9 nucleotides agree with TRBD1. Germline V gene sequence: CDR1 SGHNT, CDR2 YENEEA. The CDR3 sequence is 20 residues long. V lost 6 bases to trimming and J lost 1 base; unmatched junction nucleotides: 18. The CDR3, as DNA: TGTGCCAGCAGTGCCGGGACAGGGAAGCGCAGCGGGCAGAACACCGGGGAGCTGTTTTTT. Translated, it gives CASSAGTGKRSGQNTGELFF. Based on the CDR3 plus reference TRBV11-3 and TRBJ2-2, the full variable domain is EAGVVQSPRYKIIEKKQPVAFWCNPISGHNTLYWYLQNLGQGPELLIRYENEEAVDDSQLPKDRFSAERLKGVDSTLKIQPAELGDSAVYLCASSAGTGKRSGQNTGELFFGEGSRLTVL.

V gene TRBV2 combines with J gene TRBJ2-5; D call uncertain. The CDR3 has 13 residues. Germline CDR1 and CDR2: SNHLY and FYNNEI. Trimming took off 4 bases at V and 4 bases at J, with 10 bases between the two ends. CDR3 in amino acids: CASSGIVGETQYF. The CDR3 bases are TGTGCCAGCAGTGGAATAGTTGGAGAGACCCAGTACTTC.

This clone has a handful of counts. This CDR3 is CANSGLAGEQYF. The CDR3 DNA reads TGTGCCAACTCGGGACTAGCGGGGGAGCAGTACTTC. The rearrangement links TRBV6-1 to TRBJ2-7; 13 positions match TRBD2. Germline V CDR1 and CDR2: MNHNS, SASEGT. CDR3 length equals 12 residues. The junction had 4 bases not matched to a gene; V was cut back by 10 bases and J by 7 bases.

This clone was recorded a few times. One end of the junction is discordant with germline, which a read error may explain. The chain employs TRBV7-9 and TRBJ1-4; 7 positions match TRBD1. There are 16 residues in the CDR3. Germline-derived CDR1 and CDR2 are SEHNR and FQNEAQ (reference sequence). The CDR3: CSSSLSAGTENEKLFF. CDR3 in DNA: TGTTCCAGCAGCTTATCGGCGGGGACAGAAAATGAAAAACTGTTTTTT. The complete variable domain, with remaining parts taken from reference TRBV7-9 and TRBJ1-4, reads DTGVSQNPRHKITKRGQNVTFRCDPISEHNRLYWYRQTLGQGPEFLTYFQNEAQLEKSRLLSDRFSAERPKGSFSTLEIQRTEQGDSAMYLCSSSLSAGTENEKLFFGSGTQLSVL.

CDR3 bases: TGCAGCGCCTCGCTGAGCTCTGGAAACACCATATATTTT. Residues: CSASLSSGNTIYF. J is TRBJ1-3 and V is TRBV29-1; D is unclear. This CDR3 has 13 amino acids. V shed 7 bases and J shed 0 bases, with 10 bases lying between them. Germline V lookup: CDR1 SQVTM, CDR2 ANQGSEA.

The CDR3 DNA follows: TGCGCCAGCAGTGCCCGACAGGGCTACGAGCAGTACTTC. It encodes CASSARQGYEQYF. This sequence joins TRBV10-2 and TRBJ2-7; 7 bases line up with TRBD1. Germline trimming cut 4 bases from V and 3 bases from J; bases unmatched to any gene: 3. CDR3 length equals 13 residues. CDR1 is WSHSY and CDR2 is SAAADI in the germline V gene.

J is TRBJ2-7 and V is TRBV12-5; 9 positions match TRBD1. CDR3 length equals 15 residues. V shed 4 bases and J 0 bases; nucleotides not matched to a gene: 4. The germline V gene encodes CDR1 LGHNT and CDR2 FRNRAP. The CDR3 region is CASGSGQGSSYEQYF. CDR3 sequence (DNA): TGTGCTAGTGGTTCGGGACAGGGAAGCTCCTACGAGCAGTACTTC.

This clone was counted a few times. The rearrangement links TRBV6-6 to TRBJ1-1; perhaps TRBD1 as D (5 bases). The CDR3 is 13 amino acids. Germline CDR1 reads MNHNY; CDR2 reads SVGAGI (reference sequence). Trimming took 6 bases from V and 1 from J, leaving 9 bases between them. The chain's CDR3 is CASRAQGNTEAFF. CDR3 coding DNA: TGTGCCAGCAGAGCCCAGGGGAACACTGAAGCTTTCTTT.

This CDR3 is CASSYPDRPTTEAFF. CDR3 DNA sequence: TGTGCCAGCAGTTACCCAGACAGACCCACCACTGAAGCTTTCTTT. The gene calls are TRBV6-5 and TRBJ1-1; perhaps TRBD1 as D (5 bases). The V gene's germline CDR1 is MNHEY and CDR2 SVGAGI. V dropped 2 bases and J dropped 4 bases, with 14 bases sitting between them. The CDR3 loop spans 15 amino acids.

V gene TRBV7-2 combines with J gene TRBJ1-1; TRBD1 is a possible D gene (5 bases). Deletions cut 4 bases from V and 1 base from J, with 16 bases between. Germline CDR1 and CDR2: SGHTA and FQGNSA. The CDR3 loop spans 16 amino acids. The CDR3: CASSYEGAVRNTEAFF. The CDR3 DNA reads TGTGCCAGCAGCTACGAAGGGGCAGTTCGGAACACTGAAGCTTTCTTT.

The chain has TRBV5-1 and TRBJ1-6; 7 positions match TRBD1. The V and J ends lost 0 bases and 7 bases, in that order; junction bases with no gene match: 4. The CDR3 has 15 residues. Germline V lookup: CDR1 SGHRS, CDR2 YFSETQ. The CDR3 reads CASSLAGTENSPLHF. CDR3 bases: TGCGCCAGCAGCTTGGCCGGGACAGAGAATTCACCCCTCCACTTT.

The genes are TRBV6-5 and TRBJ2-2; D uncertain. The germline V gene has CDR1 MNHEY and CDR2 SVGAGI. This CDR3 is 14 amino acids long. V was shortened by 0 bases and J by 5 bases, with 7 bases between the two germline ends. Here the CDR3 reads CASSYSSGTGELFF. The CDR3 DNA is TGTGCCAGCAGTTACTCGTCCGGGACCGGGGAGCTGTTTTTT.

The V and J genes are TRBV2 and TRBJ1-1; D may be TRBD1 (5 bases). The CDR3 totals 16 residues. V lost 6 bases, J lost 0 bases, and 17 bases lay in between. Germline V gives CDR1 SNHLY, CDR2 FYNNEI. CDR3 in DNA: TGTGCCAGCAGGAGAGTGTTGACAGCTATGAACACTGAAGCTTTCTTT. This encodes CASRRVLTAMNTEAFF.

CDR3 loop: CASSPWGGNNEQFF. DNA of the CDR3: TGTGCCAGCAGTCCCTGGGGGGGTAATAATGAGCAGTTCTTC. The V call is TRBV6-1, the J call TRBJ2-1; TRBD2 matches at 7 bases. V shed 5 bases, J shed 7 bases, and the junction held 8 bases outside the gene matches. The CDR3 covers 14 residues. Germline V gene lookup returns CDR1 MNHNS and CDR2 SASEGT.

This chain connects TRBV30 to TRBJ1-2; 8 bases match TRBD1. Germline assignment: CDR1 GTSNPN and CDR2 SVGIG (reference sequence). The CDR3 consists of 17 residues. Unmatched junction bases numbered 10, after V lost 1 base and J lost 0 bases. The CDR3 coding sequence is TGTGCCTGGAGTGGTCCGGGACAGGCCGTTCCTAACTATGGCTACACCTTC. Protein: CAWSGPGQAVPNYGYTF.